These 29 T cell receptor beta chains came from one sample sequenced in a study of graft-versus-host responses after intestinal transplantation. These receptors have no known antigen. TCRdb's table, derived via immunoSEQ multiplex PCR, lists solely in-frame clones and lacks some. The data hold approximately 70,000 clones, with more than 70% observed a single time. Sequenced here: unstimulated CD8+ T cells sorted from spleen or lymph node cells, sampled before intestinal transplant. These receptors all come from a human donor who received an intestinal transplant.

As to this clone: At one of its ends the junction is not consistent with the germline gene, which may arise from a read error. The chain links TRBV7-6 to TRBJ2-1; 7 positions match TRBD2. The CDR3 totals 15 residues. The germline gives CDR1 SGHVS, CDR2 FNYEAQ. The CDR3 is CASSRGVRDYDEQFF. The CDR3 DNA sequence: TGTGCCAGCAGCCGAGGGGTCAGGGACTACGATGAGCAGTTCTTC.

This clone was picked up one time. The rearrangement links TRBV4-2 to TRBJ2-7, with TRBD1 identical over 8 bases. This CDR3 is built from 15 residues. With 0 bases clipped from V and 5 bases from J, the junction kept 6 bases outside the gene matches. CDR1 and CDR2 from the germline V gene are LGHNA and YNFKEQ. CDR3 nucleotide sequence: TGTGCCAGCAGCCAAGAAGACAGGGGTCCGAACGAGCAGTACTTC. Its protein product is CASSQEDRGPNEQYF.

The CDR3 bases are TGCGCCAGCAGCTTGGCCTGGAGTAGTCCCGACACTGAAGCTTTCTTT. Translating gives CASSLAWSSPDTEAFF. V and J are TRBV5-1 and TRBJ1-1; D remains ambiguous. V gave up 0 bases and J gave up 3 bases, with 15 bases separating them. CDR3 size: 16 residues. Germline V gives CDR1 SGHRS, CDR2 YFSETQ. Together with reference TRBV5-1 and TRBJ1-1, the CDR3 gives the full variable domain: KAGVTQTPRYLIKTRGQQVTLSCSPISGHRSVSWYQQTPGQGLQFLFEYFSETQRNKGNFPGRFSGRQFSNSRSEMNVSTLELGDSALYLCASSLAWSSPDTEAFFGQGTRLTVV.

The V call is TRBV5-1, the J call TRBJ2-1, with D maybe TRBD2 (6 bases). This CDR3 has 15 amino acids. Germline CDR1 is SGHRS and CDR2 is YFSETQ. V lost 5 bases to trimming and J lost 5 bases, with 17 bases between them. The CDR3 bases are TGCGCCAGCAGTTATCGCGGGGCCCCCCACAATGAGCAGTTCTTC. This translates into CASSYRGAPHNEQFF.

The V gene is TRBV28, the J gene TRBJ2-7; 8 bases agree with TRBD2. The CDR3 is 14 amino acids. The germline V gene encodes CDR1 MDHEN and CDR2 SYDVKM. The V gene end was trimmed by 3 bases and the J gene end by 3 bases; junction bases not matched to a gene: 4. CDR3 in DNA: TGTGCCAGCAGTTTGCGGGGGGCGCACTACGAGCAGTACTTC. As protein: CASSLRGAHYEQYF.

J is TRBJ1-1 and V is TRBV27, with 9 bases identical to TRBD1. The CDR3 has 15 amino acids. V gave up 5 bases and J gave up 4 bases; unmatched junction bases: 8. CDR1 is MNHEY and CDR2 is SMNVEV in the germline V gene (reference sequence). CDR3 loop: CASSTHTGGGTEAFF. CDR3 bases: TGTGCCAGCAGTACCCACACAGGGGGCGGCACTGAAGCTTTCTTT.

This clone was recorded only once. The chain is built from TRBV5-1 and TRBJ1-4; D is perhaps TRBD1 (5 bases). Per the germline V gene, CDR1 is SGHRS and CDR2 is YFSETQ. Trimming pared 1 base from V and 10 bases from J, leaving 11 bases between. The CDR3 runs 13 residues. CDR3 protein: CASSLWQGRKLFF. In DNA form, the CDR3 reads TGCGCCAGCAGCTTGTGGCAGGGTAGAAAACTGTTTTTT.

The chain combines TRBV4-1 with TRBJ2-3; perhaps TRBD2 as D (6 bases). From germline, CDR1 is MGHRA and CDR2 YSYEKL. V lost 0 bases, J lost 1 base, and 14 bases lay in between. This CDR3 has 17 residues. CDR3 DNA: TGCGCCAGCAGCCAAGATCATTCTAGGGAGGGCACAGATACGCAGTATTTT. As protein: CASSQDHSREGTDTQYF.

The CDR3 DNA reads TGTGCCAGCAGTTTTCTCCTCCAGGGACAGGGTGGAGATGAGCAGTTCTTC. It translates to CASSFLLQGQGGDEQFF. The V gene is TRBV27, the J gene TRBJ2-1; 9 nucleotides agree with TRBD1. The CDR3 contains 17 residues. The V segment lost 3 bases and the J segment 8 bases; nucleotides outside the gene matches: 14. In germline, CDR1 is MNHEY, CDR2 SMNVEV (reference sequence).

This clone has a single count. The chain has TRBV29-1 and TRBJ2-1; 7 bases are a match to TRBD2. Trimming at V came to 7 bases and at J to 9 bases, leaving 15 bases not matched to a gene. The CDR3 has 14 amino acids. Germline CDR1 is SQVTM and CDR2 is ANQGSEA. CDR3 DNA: TGCAGCGCCCCGAGGGGCGGGGGAAGGAGTGAGCAGTTCTTC. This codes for CSAPRGGGRSEQFF.

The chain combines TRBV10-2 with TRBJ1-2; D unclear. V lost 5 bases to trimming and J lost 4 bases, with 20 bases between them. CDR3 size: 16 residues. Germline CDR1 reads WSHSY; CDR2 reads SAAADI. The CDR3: CASSLSKAFYSYGYTF. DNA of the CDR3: TGCGCCAGCAGTCTTTCCAAGGCCTTCTACAGCTATGGCTACACCTTC.

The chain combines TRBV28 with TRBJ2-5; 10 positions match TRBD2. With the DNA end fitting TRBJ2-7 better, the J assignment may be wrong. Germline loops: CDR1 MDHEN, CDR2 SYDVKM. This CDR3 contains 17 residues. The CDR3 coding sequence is TGTGCCAGCAGGGTAGCGGGAGGTGGGCATGGCTCCTACGAGCAGTACTTC. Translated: CASRVAGGGHGSYEQYF.

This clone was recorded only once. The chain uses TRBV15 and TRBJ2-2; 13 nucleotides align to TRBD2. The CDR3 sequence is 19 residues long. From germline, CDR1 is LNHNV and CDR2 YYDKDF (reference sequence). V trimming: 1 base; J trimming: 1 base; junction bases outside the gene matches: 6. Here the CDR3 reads CATSRATRTSGGNTGELFF. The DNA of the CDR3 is TGTGCCACCAGCAGAGCAACCCGGACTAGCGGGGGGAACACCGGGGAGCTGTTTTTT. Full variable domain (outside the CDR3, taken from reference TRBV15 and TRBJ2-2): DAMVIQNPRYQVTQFGKPVTLSCSQTLNHNVMYWYQQKSSQAPKLLFHYYDKDFNNEADTPDNFQSRRPNTSFCFLDIRSPGLGDTAMYLCATSRATRTSGGNTGELFFGEGSRLTVL.

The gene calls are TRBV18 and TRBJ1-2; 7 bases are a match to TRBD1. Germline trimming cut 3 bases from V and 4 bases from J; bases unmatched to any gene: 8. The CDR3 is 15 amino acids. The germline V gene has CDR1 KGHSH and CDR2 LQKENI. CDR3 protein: CASSPLGTVTYGYTF. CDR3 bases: TGTGCCAGCTCACCTCTCGGGACAGTAACCTATGGCTACACCTTC.

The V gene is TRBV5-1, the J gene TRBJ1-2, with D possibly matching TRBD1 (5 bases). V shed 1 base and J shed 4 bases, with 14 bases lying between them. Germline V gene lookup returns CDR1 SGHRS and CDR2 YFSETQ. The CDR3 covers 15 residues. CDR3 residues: CASSLWTPASYGYTF. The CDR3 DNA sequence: TGCGCCAGCAGCTTGTGGACACCCGCGAGCTATGGCTACACCTTC.

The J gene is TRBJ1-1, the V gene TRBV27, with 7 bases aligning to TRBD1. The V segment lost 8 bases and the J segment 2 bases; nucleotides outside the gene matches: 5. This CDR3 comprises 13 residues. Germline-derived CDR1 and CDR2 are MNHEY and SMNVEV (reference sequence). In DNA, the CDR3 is TGTGCCAGCGCCCCAGGGGGTAACACTGAAGCTTTCTTT. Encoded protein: CASAPGGNTEAFF.

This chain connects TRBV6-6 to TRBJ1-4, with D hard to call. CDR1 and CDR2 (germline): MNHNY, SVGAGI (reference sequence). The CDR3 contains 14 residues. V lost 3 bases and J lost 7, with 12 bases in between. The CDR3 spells CASSYGVEGEKLFF. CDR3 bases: TGTGCCAGCAGTTATGGGGTCGAGGGTGAAAAACTGTTTTTT.

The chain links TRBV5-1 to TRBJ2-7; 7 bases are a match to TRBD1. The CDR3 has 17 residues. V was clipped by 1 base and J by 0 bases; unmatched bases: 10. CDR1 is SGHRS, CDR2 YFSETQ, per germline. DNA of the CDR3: TGCGCCAGCAGCTTGCGGTTGACAGGGTGGGGCTCCTACGAGCAGTACTTC. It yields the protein CASSLRLTGWGSYEQYF.

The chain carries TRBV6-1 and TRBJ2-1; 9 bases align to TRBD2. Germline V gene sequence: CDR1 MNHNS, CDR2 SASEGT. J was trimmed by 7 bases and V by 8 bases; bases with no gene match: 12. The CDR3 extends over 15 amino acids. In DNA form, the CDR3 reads TGTGCCAGCGCCTCCATGGCGGGAGGGAAGAATGAGCAGTTCTTC. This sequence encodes CASASMAGGKNEQFF.

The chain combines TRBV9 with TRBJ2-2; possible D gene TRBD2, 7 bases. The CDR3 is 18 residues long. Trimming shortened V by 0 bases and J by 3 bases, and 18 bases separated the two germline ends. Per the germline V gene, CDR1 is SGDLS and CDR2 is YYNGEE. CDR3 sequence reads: CASSVDARGGTDTGELFF. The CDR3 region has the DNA TGTGCCAGCAGCGTAGATGCGAGGGGGGGGACGGACACCGGGGAGCTGTTTTTT.

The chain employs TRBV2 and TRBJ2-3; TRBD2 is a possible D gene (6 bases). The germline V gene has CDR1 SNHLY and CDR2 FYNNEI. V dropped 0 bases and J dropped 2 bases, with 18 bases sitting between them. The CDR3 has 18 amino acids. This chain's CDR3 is CASSEALDLGDFTDTQYF. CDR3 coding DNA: TGTGCCAGCAGTGAAGCCCTTGATCTAGGGGACTTCACAGATACGCAGTATTTT.

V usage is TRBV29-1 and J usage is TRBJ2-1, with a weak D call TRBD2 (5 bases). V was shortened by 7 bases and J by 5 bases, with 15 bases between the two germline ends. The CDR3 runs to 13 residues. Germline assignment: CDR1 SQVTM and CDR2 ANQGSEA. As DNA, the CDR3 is TGCAGCGCTGACCCTGGGAGAGACAATGAGCAGTTCTTC. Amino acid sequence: CSADPGRDNEQFF.

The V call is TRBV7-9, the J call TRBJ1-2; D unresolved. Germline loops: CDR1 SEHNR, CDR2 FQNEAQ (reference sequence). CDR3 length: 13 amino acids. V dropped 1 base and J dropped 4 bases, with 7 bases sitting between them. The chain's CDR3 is CASSLEMAYGYTF. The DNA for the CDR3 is TGTGCCAGCAGCTTAGAGATGGCCTATGGCTACACCTTC.

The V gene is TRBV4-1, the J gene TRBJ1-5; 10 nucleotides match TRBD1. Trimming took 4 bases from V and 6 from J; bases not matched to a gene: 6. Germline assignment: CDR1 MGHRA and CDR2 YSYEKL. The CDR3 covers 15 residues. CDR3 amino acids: CASSPRQGASQPQHF. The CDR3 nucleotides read TGCGCCAGCAGCCCAAGACAGGGGGCTAGTCAGCCCCAGCATTTT.

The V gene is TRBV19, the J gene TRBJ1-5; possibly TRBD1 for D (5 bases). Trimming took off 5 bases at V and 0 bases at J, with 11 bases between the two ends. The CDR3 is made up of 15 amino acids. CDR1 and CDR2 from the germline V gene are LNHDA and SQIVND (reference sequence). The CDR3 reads CASSADSYSNQPQHF. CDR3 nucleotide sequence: TGTGCCAGTAGTGCTGACAGTTATAGCAATCAGCCCCAGCATTTT.

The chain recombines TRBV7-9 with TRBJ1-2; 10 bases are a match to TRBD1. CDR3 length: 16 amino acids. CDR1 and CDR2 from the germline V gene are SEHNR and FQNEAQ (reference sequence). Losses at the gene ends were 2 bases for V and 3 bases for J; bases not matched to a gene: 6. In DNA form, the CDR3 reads TGTGCCAGCAGCTTACTCCGGGACAGGGGCGACTATGGCTACACCTTC. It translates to CASSLLRDRGDYGYTF. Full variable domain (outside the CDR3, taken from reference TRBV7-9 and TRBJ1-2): DTGVSQNPRHKITKRGQNVTFRCDPISEHNRLYWYRQTLGQGPEFLTYFQNEAQLEKSRLLSDRFSAERPKGSFSTLEIQRTEQGDSAMYLCASSLLRDRGDYGYTFGSGTRLTVV.

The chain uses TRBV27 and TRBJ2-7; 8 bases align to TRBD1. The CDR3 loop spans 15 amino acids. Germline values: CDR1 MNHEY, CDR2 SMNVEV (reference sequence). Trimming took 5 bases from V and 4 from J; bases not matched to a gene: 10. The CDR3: CASSAGQGFTYEQYF. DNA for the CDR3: TGTGCCAGCAGTGCCGGACAGGGTTTCACGTACGAGCAGTACTTC.

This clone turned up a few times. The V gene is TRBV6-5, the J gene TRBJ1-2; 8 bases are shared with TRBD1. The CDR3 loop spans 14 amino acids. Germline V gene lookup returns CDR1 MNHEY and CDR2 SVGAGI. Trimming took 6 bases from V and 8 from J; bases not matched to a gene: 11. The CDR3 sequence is CASSGTGESAGYTF. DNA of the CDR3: TGTGCCAGCAGCGGGACAGGAGAATCAGCAGGCTACACCTTC.

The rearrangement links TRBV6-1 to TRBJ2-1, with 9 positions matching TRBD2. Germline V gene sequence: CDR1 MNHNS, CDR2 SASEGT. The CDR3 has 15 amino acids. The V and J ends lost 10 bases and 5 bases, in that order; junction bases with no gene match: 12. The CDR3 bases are TGTGCCACGCGACGGCGGGAGGGCTCGAACAATGAGCAGTTCTTC. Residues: CATRRREGSNNEQFF.